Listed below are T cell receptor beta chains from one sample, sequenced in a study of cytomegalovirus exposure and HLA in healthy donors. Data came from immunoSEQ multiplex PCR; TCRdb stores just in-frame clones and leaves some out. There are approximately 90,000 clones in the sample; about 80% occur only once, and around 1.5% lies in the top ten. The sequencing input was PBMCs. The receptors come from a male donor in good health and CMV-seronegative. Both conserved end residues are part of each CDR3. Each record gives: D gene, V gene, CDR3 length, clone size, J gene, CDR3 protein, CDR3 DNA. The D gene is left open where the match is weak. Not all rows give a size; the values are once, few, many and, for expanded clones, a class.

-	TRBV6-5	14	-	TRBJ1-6	CASSYPREGSPLHF	TGTGCCAGCAGTTACCCAAGGGAGGGTTCACCCCTCCACTTT
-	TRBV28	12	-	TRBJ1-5	CASPLRCQPQHF	TGTGCCAGCCCCTTGCGGTGCCAGCCCCAGCATTTT
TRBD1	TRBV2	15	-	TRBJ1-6	CASIRSGTGLSPLHF	TGTGCCAGCATCCGTTCCGGGACAGGGTTATCACCCCTCCACTTT
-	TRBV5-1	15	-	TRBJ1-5	CASSLGDIGTQPQHF	TGCGCCAGCAGCTTGGGGGACATCGGGACTCAGCCCCAGCATTTT
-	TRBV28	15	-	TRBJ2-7	CASRPEGGAVDEQYF	TGTGCCAGCAGACCCGAAGGGGGGGCTGTGGACGAGCAGTACTTC
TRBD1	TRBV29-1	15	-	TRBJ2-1	CSALGQIKKYNEQFF	TGCAGCGCCTTGGGACAGATAAAAAAATACAATGAGCAGTTCTTC
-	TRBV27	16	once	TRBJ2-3	CASSFQTPPRGNTQYF	TGTGCCAGCAGTTTCCAGACCCCACCTAGGGGAAATACGCAGTATTTT
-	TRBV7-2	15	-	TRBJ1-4	CASSPQASHNEKLFF	TGTGCCAGCAGCCCGCAGGCCAGCCATAATGAAAAACTGTTTTTT
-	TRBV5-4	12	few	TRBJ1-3	CASTLSGNTIYF	TGTGCCAGCACTCTCTCTGGAAACACCATATATTTT
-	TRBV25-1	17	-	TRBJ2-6	CASSDLARYSGANVLTF	TGTGCCAGCAGTGATCTCGCGCGTTACTCTGGGGCCAACGTCCTGACTTTC
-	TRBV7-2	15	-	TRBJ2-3	CASSLDGGITDTQYF	TGTGCCAGCAGCTTAGACGGCGGGATCACAGATACGCAGTATTTT
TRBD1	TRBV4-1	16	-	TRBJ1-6	CASSQAQGAGNSPLHF	TGCGCCAGCAGCCAAGCCCAGGGGGCGGGTAATTCACCCCTCCACTTT
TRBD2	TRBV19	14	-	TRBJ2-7	CASSVAGVGYEQYF	TGTGCCAGTAGCGTAGCGGGAGTTGGGTACGAGCAGTACTTC
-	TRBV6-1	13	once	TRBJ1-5	CASSGGSNQPQHF	TGTGCCAGCAGTGGGGGCAGCAATCAGCCCCAGCATTTT
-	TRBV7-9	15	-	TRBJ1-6	CASSRFDLRQAPLHF	TGTGCCAGCAGCCGTTTCGACCTGCGACAGGCACCCCTCCACTTT
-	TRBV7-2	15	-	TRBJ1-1	CASSLVVGAVTEAFF	TGTGCCAGCAGCTTAGTGGTGGGGGCTGTCACTGAAGCTTTCTTT